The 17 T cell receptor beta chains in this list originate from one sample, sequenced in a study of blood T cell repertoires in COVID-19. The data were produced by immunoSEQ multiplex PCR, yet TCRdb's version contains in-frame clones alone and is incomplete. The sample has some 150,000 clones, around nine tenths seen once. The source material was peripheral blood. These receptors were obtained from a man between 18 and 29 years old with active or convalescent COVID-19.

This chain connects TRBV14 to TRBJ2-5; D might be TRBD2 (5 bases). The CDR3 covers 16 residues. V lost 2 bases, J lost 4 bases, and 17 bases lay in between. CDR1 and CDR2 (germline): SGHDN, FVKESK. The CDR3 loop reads CASSQRLLVGVETQYF. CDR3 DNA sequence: TGTGCCAGCAGCCAAAGACTCCTAGTGGGAGTAGAGACCCAGTACTTC.

Here the CDR3 DNA reads TGTGCCAGCAGCTCCACCCGTCGGGAACTTGCAACTAATGAAAAACTGTTTTTT. Its protein is CASSSTRRELATNEKLFF. The rearrangement links TRBV7-8 to TRBJ1-4; D remains ambiguous. Germline V lookup: CDR1 SGHVS, CDR2 FQNEAQ. Trimming removed 4 bases at V and 0 bases at J, with 18 bases between. This CDR3 comprises 18 residues.

The CDR3 region has the DNA TGTGCCAGCAGCTTGGACAGGGGCGCCTACAATGAGCAGTTCTTC. Protein product: CASSLDRGAYNEQFF. The V call is TRBV7-8, the J call TRBJ2-1; TRBD1 matches 9 bases. The V gene's germline CDR1 is SGHVS and CDR2 FQNEAQ. This CDR3 has 15 residues. V lost 3 bases, J lost 2 bases, and 2 bases stayed unmatched.

For the CDR3, the DNA is TGTGCCAGCAGCGTAGCCTCAGGGGTGGGTTACGGGACCCAGTACTTC. The encoded protein is CASSVASGVGYGTQYF. This rearrangement joins TRBV9 to TRBJ2-5, with D perhaps matching TRBD1 (6 bases). The CDR3 has 16 residues. Germline CDR1 SGDLS, CDR2 YYNGEE. V lost 0 bases, J lost 7 bases, and 19 bases lay in between.

The chain's CDR3 is CASSLAVSTQYF. The CDR3 bases are TGTGCCAGCAGTTTAGCGGTTTCTACGCAGTATTTT. The gene calls are TRBV14 and TRBJ2-3, with D perhaps matching TRBD2 (6 bases). V lost 6 bases and J 8 bases, leaving 12 bases between the germline ends. The V gene's germline CDR1 is SGHDN and CDR2 FVKESK. CDR3 length equals 12 residues.

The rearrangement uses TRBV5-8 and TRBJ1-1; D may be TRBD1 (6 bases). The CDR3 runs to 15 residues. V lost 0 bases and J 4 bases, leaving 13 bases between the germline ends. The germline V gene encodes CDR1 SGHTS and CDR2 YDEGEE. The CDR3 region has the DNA TGTGCCAGCAGCTTGGGGGGGGGCTCGTCCACTGAAGCTTTCTTT. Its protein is CASSLGGGSSTEAFF. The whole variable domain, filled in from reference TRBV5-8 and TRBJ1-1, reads EAGVTQSPTHLIKTRGQQATLRCSPISGHTSVYWYQQALGLGLQFLLWYDEGEERNRGNFPPRFSGRQFPNYSSELNVNALELEDSALYLCASSLGGGSSTEAFFGQGTRLTVV.

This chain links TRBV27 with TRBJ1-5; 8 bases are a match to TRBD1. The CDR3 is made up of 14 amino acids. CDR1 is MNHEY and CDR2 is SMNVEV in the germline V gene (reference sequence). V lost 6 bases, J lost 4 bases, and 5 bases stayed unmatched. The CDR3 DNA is TGTGCCAGCAGGAGGACAGGGAATAATCAGCCCCAGCATTTT. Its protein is CASRRTGNNQPQHF.

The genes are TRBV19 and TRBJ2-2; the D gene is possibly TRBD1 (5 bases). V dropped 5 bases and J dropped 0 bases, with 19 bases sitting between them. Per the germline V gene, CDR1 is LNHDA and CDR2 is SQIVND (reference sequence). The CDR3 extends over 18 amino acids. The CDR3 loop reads CASSPPLQVRSNTGELFF. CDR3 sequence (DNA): TGTGCCAGTAGTCCGCCCCTACAGGTCCGATCGAACACCGGGGAGCTGTTTTTT.

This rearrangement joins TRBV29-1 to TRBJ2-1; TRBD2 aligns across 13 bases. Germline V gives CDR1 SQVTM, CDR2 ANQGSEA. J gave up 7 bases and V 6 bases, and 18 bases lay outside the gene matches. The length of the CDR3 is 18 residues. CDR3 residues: CSVDGTGRTSGSTNEQFF. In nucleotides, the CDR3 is TGCAGCGTAGACGGGACAGGGAGGACTAGCGGGAGCACAAATGAGCAGTTCTTC.

The CDR3 reads CASRRRKGQLDAYEQYV. In DNA form, the CDR3 reads TGTGCCAGCAGGCGCAGGAAGGGACAGCTCGATGCCTACGAGCAGTACGTC. The genes are TRBV7-9 and TRBJ2-7; 7 nucleotides line up with TRBD1. V shed 6 bases, J shed 2 bases, and the junction held 16 bases outside the gene matches. CDR1 and CDR2 from the germline V gene are SEHNR and FQNEAQ (reference sequence). CDR3 length equals 17 residues.

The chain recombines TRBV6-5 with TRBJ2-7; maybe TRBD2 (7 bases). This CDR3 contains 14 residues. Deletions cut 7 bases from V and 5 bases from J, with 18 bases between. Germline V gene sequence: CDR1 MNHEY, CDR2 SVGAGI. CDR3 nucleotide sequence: TGTGCCAGCACCTCCCGGGGGGCACGAAACGAGCAGTACTTC. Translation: CASTSRGARNEQYF.

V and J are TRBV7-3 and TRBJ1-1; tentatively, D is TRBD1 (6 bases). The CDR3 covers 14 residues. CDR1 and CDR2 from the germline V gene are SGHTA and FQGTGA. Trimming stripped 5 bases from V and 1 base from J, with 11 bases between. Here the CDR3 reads CASSPGTSNTEAFF. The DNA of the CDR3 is TGTGCCAGCAGCCCAGGGACATCGAACACTGAAGCTTTCTTT.

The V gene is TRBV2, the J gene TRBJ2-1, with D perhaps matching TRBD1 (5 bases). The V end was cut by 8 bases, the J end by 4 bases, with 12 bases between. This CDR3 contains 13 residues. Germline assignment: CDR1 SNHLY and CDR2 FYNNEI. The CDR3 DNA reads TGTGCCAGCGGAGACAGCCCTTACAATGAGCAGTTCTTC. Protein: CASGDSPYNEQFF.

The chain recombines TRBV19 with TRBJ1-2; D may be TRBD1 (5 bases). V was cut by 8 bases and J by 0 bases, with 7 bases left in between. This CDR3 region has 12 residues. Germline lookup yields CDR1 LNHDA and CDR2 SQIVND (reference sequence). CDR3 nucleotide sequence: TGTGCCAGTCAGACAGCTAACTATGGCTACACCTTC. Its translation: CASQTANYGYTF.

As DNA, the CDR3 is TGTGCCAGCAAGGCTAGCGGGAGGGACGAGCAGTACTTC. Amino acid sequence: CASKASGRDEQYF. The chain joins TRBV6-6 to TRBJ2-7; TRBD2 aligns across 12 bases. CDR1 and CDR2 from the germline V gene are MNHNY and SVGAGI (reference sequence). The CDR3 has 13 amino acids. V trimming: 7 bases; J trimming: 5 bases; junction bases outside the gene matches: 3.

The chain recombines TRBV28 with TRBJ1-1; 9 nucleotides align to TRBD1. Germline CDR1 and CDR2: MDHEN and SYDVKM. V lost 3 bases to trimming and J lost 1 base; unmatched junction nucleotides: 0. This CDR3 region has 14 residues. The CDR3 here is CASSLTGGNTEAFF. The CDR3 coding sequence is TGTGCCAGCAGTTTGACAGGGGGGAACACTGAAGCTTTCTTT.

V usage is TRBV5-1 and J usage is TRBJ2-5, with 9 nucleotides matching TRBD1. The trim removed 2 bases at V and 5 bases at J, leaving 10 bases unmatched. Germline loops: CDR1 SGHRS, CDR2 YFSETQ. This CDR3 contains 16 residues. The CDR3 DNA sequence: TGCGCCAGCAGCTTTAGTACAGGGGGCATTGGGGAGACCCAGTACTTC. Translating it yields CASSFSTGGIGETQYF.